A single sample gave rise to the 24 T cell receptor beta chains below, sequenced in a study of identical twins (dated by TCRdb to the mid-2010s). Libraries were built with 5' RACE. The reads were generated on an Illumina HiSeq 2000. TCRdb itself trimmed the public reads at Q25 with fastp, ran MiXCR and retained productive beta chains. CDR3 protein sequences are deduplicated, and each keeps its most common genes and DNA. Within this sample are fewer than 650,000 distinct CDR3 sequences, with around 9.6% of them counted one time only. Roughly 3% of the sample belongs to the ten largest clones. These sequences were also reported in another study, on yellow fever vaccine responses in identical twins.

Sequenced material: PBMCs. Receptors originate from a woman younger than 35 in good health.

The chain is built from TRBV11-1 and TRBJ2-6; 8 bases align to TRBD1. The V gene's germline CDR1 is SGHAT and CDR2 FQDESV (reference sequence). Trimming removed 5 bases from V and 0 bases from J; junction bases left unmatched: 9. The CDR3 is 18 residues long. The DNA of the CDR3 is TGTGCCAGCAGCGATGGGACAGGAAAGGGCTCTGGGGCCAACGTCCTGACTTTC. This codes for CASSDGTGKGSGANVLTF.

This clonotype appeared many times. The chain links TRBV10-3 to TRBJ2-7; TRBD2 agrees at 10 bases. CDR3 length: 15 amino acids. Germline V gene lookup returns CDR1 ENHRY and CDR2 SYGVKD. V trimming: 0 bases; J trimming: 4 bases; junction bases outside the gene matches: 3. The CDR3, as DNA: TGTGCCATCAGTGAGTCAGCGGGGGGGTATTACGAGCAGTACTTC. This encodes CAISESAGGYYEQYF.

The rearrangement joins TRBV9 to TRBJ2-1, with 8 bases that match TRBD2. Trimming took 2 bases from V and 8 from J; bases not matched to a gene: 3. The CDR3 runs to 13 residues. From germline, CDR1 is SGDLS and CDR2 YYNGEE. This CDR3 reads CASSVSGGDEQFF. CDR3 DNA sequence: TGTGCCAGCAGCGTTTCGGGGGGGGATGAGCAGTTCTTC.

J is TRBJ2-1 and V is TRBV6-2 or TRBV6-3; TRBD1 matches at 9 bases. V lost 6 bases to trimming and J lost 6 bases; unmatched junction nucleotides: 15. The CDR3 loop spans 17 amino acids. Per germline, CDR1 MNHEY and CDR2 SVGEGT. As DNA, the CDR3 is TGTGCCAGCAGGCTTCCCCCGGGACAGGGATCATCCAATGAGCAGTTCTTC. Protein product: CASRLPPGQGSSNEQFF.

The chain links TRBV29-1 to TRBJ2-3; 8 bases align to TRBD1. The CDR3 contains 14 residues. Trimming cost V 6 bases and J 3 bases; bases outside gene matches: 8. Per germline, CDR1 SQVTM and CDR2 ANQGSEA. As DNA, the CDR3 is TGCAGCGTACCCGGACAGGGTTTTACAGATACGCAGTATTTT. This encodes CSVPGQGFTDTQYF.

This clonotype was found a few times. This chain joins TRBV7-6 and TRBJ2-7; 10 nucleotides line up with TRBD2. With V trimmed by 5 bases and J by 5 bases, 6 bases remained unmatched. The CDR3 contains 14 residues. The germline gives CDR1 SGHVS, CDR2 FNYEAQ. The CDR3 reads CASSPRTSGDEQYF. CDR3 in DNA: TGTGCCAGCAGCCCCCGGACTAGCGGCGACGAGCAGTACTTC.

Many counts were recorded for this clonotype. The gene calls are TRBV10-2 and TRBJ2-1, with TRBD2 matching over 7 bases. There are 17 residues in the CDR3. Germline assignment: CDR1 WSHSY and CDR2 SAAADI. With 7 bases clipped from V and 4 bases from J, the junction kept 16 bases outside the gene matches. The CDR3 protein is CASTPRKGGSAYNEQFF. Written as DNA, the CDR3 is TGCGCCAGCACCCCTAGGAAGGGCGGGAGCGCGTACAATGAGCAGTTCTTC.

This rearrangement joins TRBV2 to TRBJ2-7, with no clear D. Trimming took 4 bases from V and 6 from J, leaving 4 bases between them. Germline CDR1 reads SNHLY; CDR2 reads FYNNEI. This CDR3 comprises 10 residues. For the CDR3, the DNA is TGTGCCAGCAGTGTTCTCGAGCAGTACTTC. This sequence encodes CASSVLEQYF.

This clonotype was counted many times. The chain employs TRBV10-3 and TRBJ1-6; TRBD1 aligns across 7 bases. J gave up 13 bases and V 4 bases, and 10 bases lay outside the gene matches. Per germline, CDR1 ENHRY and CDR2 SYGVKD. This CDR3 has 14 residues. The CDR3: CAISVGDRVSPLHF. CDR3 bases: TGTGCCATCAGTGTGGGGGACAGAGTAAGTCCCCTCCACTTT.

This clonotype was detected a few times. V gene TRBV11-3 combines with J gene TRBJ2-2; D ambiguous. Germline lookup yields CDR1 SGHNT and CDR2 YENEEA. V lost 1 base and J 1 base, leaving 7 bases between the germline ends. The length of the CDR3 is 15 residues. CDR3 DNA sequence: TGTGCCAGCAGCTTAGTTGGCGTGAACACCGGGGAGCTGTTTTTT. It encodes CASSLVGVNTGELFF.

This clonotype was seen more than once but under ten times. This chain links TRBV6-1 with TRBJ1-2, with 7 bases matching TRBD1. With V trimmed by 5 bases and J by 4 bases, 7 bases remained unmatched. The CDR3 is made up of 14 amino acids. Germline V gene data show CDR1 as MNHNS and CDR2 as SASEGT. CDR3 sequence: CASSIRQGVYGYTF. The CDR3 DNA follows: TGTGCCAGCAGTATCCGACAGGGTGTCTATGGCTACACCTTC.

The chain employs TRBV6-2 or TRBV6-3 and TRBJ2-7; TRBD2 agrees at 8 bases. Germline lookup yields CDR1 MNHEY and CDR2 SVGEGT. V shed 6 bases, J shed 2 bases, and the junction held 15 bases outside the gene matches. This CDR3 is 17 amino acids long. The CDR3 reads CASSLLPPGGLAYEQYF. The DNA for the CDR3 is TGTGCCAGCAGCTTACTTCCCCCCGGGGGACTAGCCTACGAGCAGTACTTC.

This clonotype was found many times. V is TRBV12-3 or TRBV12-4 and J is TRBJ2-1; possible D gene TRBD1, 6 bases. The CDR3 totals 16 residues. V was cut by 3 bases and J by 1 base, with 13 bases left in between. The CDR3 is CASSFSQGKSYNEQFF. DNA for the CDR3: TGTGCCAGCAGTTTTTCACAGGGAAAATCCTACAATGAGCAGTTCTTC.

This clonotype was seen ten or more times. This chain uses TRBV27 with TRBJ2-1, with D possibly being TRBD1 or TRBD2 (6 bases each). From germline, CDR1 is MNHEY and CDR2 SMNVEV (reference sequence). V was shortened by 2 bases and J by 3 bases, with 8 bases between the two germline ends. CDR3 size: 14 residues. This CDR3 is CASSLKGGYNEQFF. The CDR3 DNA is TGTGCCAGCAGTTTAAAGGGGGGCTACAATGAGCAGTTCTTC.

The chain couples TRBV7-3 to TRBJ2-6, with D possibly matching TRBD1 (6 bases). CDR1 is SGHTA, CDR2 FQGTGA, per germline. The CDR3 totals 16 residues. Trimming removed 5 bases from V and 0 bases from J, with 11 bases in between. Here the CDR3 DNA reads TGTGCCAGCAGCCCCGGACAGCTCTCTGGGGCCAACGTCCTGACTTTC. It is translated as CASSPGQLSGANVLTF.

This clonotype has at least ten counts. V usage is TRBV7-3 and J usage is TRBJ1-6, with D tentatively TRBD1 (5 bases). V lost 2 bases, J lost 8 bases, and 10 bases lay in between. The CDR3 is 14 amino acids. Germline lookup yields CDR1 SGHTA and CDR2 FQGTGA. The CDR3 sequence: CASSLGRGDSPLHF. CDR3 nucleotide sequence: TGTGCCAGCAGCTTAGGCAGAGGGGATTCACCCCTCCACTTT. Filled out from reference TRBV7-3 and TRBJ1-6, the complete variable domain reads GAGVSQTPSNKVTEKGKYVELRCDPISGHTALYWYRQSLGQGPEFLIYFQGTGAADDSGLPNDRFFAVRPEGSVSTLKIQRTERGDSAVYLCASSLGRGDSPLHFGNGTRLTVT.

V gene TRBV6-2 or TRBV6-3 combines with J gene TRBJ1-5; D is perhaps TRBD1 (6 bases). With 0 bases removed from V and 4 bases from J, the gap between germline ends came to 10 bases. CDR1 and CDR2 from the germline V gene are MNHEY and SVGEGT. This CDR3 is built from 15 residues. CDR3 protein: CASSYSGQGNQPQHF. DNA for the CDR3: TGTGCCAGCAGTTACTCGGGGCAGGGGAATCAGCCCCAGCATTTT.

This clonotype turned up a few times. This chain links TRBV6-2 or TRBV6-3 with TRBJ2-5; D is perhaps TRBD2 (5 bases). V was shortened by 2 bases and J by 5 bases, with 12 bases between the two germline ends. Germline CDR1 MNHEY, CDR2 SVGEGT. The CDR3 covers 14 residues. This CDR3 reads CASSYPAALETQYF. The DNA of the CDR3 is TGTGCCAGCAGTTACCCAGCGGCCCTCGAGACCCAGTACTTC.

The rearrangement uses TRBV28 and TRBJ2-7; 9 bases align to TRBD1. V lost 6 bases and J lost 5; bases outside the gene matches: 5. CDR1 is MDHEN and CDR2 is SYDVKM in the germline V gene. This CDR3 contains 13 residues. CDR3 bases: TGTGCCAGCAGGGGACAGGGTAATGACGAGCAGTACTTC. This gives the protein CASRGQGNDEQYF.

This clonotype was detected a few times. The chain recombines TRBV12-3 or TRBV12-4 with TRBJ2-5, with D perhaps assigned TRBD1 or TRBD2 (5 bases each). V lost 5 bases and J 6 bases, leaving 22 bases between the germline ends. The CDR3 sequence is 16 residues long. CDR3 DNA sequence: TGTGCCAGCAGTCCCGGTGGGGGACGGGCAATTCAGACCCAGTACTTC. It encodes CASSPGGGRAIQTQYF.

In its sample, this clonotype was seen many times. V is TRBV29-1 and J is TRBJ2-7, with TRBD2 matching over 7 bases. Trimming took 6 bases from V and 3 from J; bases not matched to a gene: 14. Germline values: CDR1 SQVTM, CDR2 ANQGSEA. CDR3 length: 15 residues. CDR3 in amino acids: CSVRVGASGVYEQYF. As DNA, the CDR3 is TGCAGCGTGCGGGTGGGCGCCAGCGGGGTCTACGAGCAGTACTTC.

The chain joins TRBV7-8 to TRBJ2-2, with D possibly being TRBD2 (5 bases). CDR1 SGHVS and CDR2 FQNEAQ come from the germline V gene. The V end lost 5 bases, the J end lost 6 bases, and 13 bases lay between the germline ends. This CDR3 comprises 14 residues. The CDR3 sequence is CASSPREGAGELFF. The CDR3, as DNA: TGTGCCAGCAGCCCCCGAGAGGGAGCCGGGGAGCTGTTTTTT.

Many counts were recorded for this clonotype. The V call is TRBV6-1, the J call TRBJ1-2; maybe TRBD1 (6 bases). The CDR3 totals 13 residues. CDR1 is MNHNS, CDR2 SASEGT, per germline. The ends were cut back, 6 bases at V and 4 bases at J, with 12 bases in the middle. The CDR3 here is CASSPRGAYGYTF. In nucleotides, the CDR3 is TGTGCCAGCAGCCCTAGGGGGGCCTATGGCTACACCTTC.

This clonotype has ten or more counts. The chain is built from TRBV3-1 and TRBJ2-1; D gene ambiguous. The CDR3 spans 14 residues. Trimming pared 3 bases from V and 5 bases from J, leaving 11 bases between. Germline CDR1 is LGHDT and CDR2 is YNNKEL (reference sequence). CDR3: CASSHFPLHNEQFF. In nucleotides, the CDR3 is TGTGCCAGCAGCCACTTCCCCCTTCACAATGAGCAGTTCTTC.